The 12 T cell receptor beta chains reported below all come from one sample, sequenced in a study of T cells in Graves' hyperthyroidism and ophthalmopathy. TCR beta CDR3 sequences were amplified from RNA transcripts. First-round RT-PCR targeting the TCR CDR3 was performed with the HTBI primer set. MiXCR, run by TCRdb on the multiplex PCR reads, gives a single entry per CDR3 protein. Of hundreds of thousands of distinct CDR3 sequences in the sample, about 15% were seen once. Source material: blood. All receptors derive from a woman aged 55-70 years with Graves' ophthalmopathy.

This clonotype has at least ten counts. The chain employs TRBV5-1 and TRBJ2-1, with TRBD1 matching 11 bases. This CDR3 is built from 15 residues. V lost 7 bases to trimming and J lost 2 bases; unmatched junction nucleotides: 5. Germline loops: CDR1 SGHRS, CDR2 YFSETQ. Written as DNA, the CDR3 is TGCGCCAGCGGAGAGGACAGGGGGCCCTACAATGAGCAGTTCTTC. Translation gives CASGEDRGPYNEQFF.

This clonotype occurred many times. This chain joins TRBV24-1 and TRBJ2-7; D not resolved. The CDR3 covers 16 residues. The germline V gene encodes CDR1 KGHDR and CDR2 SFDVKD. Trimming took 4 bases from V and 0 from J, leaving 15 bases between them. The DNA for the CDR3 is TGTGCCACCAGTGAGTCCCCAGGATACCGCTCCTACGAGCAGTACTTC. Its protein product is CATSESPGYRSYEQYF.

This clonotype was recorded many times. The chain is built from TRBV3-1 and TRBJ1-6; no firm D call. Germline loops: CDR1 LGHDT, CDR2 YNNKEL (reference sequence). Trimming cost V 5 bases and J 10 bases, with 15 bases left between them. This CDR3 spans 14 amino acids. CDR3 coding DNA: TGTGCCAGCAGCTCCTCGATGGGCGAGTCACCCCTCCACTTT. It yields the protein CASSSSMGESPLHF. Full variable domain (missing parts from reference TRBV3-1 and TRBJ1-6): DTAVSQTPKYLVTQMGNDKSIKCEQNLGHDTMYWYKQDSKKFLKIMFSYNNKELIINETVPNRFSPKSPDKAHLNLHINSLELGDSAVYFCASSSSMGESPLHFGNGTRLTVT.

V and J are TRBV12-3 or TRBV12-4 and TRBJ1-5; D not resolved. CDR3 length equals 13 residues. Trimming took 2 bases from V and 4 from J, leaving 6 bases between them. CDR3 bases: TGTGCCAGCAGTTTAATGGGGAATCAGCCCCAGCATTTT. Its translation: CASSLMGNQPQHF.

This chain uses TRBV19 with TRBJ2-2, with 10 bases that match TRBD2. The V segment lost 4 bases and the J segment 6 bases; nucleotides outside the gene matches: 2. This CDR3 is 14 amino acids long. CDR1 and CDR2 (germline): LNHDA, SQIVND (reference sequence). Written as DNA, the CDR3 is TGTGCCAGTAGTACTAGCGGGAGTCCCGGGGAGCTGTTTTTT. This translates into CASSTSGSPGELFF.

There are many counts of this clonotype. V usage is TRBV3-1 and J usage is TRBJ2-7; TRBD2 agrees at 9 bases. Germline trimming cut 4 bases from V and 2 bases from J; bases unmatched to any gene: 6. This CDR3 spans 15 amino acids. From germline, CDR1 is LGHDT and CDR2 YNNKEL (reference sequence). CDR3 bases: TGTGCCAGCAGCCTCCCAGCGGGAGGAACCTACGAGCAGTACTTC. Protein sequence: CASSLPAGGTYEQYF.

The chain recombines TRBV7-9 with TRBJ2-1; TRBD2 matches at 11 bases. The CDR3 length is 15 residues. V was clipped by 4 bases and J by 6 bases; unmatched bases: 5. Germline V gives CDR1 SEHNR, CDR2 FQNEAQ (reference sequence). In DNA form, the CDR3 reads TGTGCCAGCAGCTGGGCCCTAGCGGGAGGCAATGAGCAGTTCTTC. Protein product: CASSWALAGGNEQFF.

Regarding this clonotype: Germline and junction disagree at one end, which may indicate a read error. In DNA form, the CDR3 reads TGTGCCGGCAGCTTAGACTTTAGATCTGAAGCTTTCTTT. Protein: CAGSLDFRSEAFF. The chain employs TRBV11-2 and TRBJ1-1; no clear D gene. The CDR3 contains 13 residues. Germline V gives CDR1 SGHAT, CDR2 FQNNGV.

The table lists this clonotype with a few counts. The V gene is TRBV7-9, the J gene TRBJ1-4; D is possibly TRBD1 (5 bases). This CDR3 comprises 16 residues. Germline values: CDR1 SEHNR, CDR2 FQNEAQ (reference sequence). Between the trimmed V and J ends, which lost 3 bases and 7 bases, there was a span of 18 bases. The CDR3 is CASSFLPQARSEKLFF. DNA of the CDR3: TGTGCCAGCAGCTTCCTGCCACAGGCTCGGAGTGAAAAACTGTTTTTT.

The chain uses TRBV18 and TRBJ2-5; D remains unclear. From germline, CDR1 is KGHSH and CDR2 LQKENI. The ends were cut back, 6 bases at V and 11 bases at J, with 19 bases in the middle. CDR3 length equals 13 residues. The CDR3: CASSPRVETPQYF. The DNA of the CDR3 is TGTGCCAGCTCCCCCCGAGTTGAGACGCCTCAGTACTTC.

This clonotype has a count of ten or more. This chain joins TRBV3-1 and TRBJ2-1; TRBD2 matches at 8 bases. The V gene end was trimmed by 0 bases and the J gene end by 6 bases; junction bases not matched to a gene: 7. The CDR3 runs to 16 residues. Germline values: CDR1 LGHDT, CDR2 YNNKEL (reference sequence). The chain's CDR3 is CASSQDRLAQVNEQFF. CDR3 DNA: TGTGCCAGCAGCCAAGATCGACTAGCGCAAGTCAATGAGCAGTTCTTC.

This clonotype was detected ten times or more. The rearrangement joins TRBV7-2 to TRBJ2-7; possibly TRBD2 for D (6 bases). This CDR3 has 15 amino acids. The ends were cut back, 5 bases at V and 0 bases at J, with 14 bases in the middle. Germline CDR1 and CDR2: SGHTA and FQGNSA. The CDR3 DNA sequence: TGTGCCAGCAGCGGTCCGGGGGTAAGCTCCTACGAGCAGTACTTC. Encoded protein: CASSGPGVSSYEQYF.